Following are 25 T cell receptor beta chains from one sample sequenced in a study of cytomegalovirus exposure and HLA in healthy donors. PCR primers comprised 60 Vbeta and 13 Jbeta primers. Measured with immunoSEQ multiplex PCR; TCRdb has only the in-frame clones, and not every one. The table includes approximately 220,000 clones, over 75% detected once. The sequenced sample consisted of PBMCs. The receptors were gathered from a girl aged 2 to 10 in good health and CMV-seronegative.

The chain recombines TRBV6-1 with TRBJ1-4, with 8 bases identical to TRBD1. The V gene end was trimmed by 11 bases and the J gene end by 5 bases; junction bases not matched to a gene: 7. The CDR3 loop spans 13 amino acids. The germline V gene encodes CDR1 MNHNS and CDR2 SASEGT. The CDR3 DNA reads TGTGCCTCCACAGGGGGTGCAAATGAAAAACTGTTTTTT. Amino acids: CASTGGANEKLFF.

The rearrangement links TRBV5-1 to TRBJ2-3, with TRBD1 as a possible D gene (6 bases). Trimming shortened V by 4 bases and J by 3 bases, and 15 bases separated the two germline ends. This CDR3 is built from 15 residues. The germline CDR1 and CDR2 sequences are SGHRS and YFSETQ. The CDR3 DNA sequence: TGCGCCAGCAGCGACCGAGGGGGTCGGACAGATACGCAGTATTTT. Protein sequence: CASSDRGGRTDTQYF. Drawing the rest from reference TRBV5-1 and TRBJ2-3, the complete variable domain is KAGVTQTPRYLIKTRGQQVTLSCSPISGHRSVSWYQQTPGQGLQFLFEYFSETQRNKGNFPGRFSGRQFSNSRSEMNVSTLELGDSALYLCASSDRGGRTDTQYFGPGTRLTVL.

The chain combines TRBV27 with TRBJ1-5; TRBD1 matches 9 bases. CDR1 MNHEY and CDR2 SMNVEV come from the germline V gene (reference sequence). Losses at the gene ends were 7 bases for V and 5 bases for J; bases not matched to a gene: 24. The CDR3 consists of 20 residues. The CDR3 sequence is CASTLPKPGQGQLRDQPQHF. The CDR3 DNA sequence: TGTGCCAGCACCTTACCGAAACCGGGACAGGGACAATTACGCGATCAGCCCCAGCATTTT.

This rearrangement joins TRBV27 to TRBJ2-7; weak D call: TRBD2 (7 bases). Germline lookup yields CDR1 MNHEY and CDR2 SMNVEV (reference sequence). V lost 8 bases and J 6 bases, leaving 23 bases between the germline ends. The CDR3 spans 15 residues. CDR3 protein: CASATGGGPLTEQYF. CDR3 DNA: TGTGCCAGCGCTACGGGCGGGGGCCCACTCACCGAGCAGTACTTC.

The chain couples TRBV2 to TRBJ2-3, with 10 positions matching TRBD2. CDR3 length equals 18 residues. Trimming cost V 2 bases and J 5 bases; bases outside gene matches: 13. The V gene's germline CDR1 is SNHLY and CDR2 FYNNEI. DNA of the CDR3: TGTGCCAGCAGTGAATGGAGGGTGGGAGCGGGGGGGCAAGATACGCAGTATTTT. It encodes CASSEWRVGAGGQDTQYF.

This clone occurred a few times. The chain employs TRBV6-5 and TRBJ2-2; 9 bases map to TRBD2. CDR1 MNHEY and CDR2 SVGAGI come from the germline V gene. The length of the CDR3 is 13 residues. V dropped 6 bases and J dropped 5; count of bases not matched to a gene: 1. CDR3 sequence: CASRRGGTGELFF. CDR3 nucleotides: TGTGCCAGCAGGCGGGGGGGGACCGGGGAGCTGTTTTTT.

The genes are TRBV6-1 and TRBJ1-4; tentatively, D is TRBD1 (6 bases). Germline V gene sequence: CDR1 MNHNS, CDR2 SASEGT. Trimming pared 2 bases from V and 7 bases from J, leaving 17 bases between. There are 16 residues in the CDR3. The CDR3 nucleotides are TGTGCCAGCAGTGAACCCGAACAGGGATCGTTTGAAAAACTGTTTTTT. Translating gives CASSEPEQGSFEKLFF.

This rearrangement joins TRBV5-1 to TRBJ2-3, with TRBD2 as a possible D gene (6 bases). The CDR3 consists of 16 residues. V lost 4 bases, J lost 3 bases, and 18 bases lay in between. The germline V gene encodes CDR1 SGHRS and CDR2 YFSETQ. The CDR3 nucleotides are TGCGCCAGCAGCCCCTCATACGGGGGTATTACAGATACGCAGTATTTT. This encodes CASSPSYGGITDTQYF.

The CDR3 DNA sequence: TGTGCCAGTGAGGATACGCAGTATTTT. It yields the protein CASEDTQYF. The chain employs TRBV6-1 and TRBJ2-3; D gene uncertain. This CDR3 comprises 9 residues. CDR1 and CDR2 from the germline V gene are MNHNS and SASEGT. V lost 9 bases, J lost 6 bases, and 4 bases lay in between.

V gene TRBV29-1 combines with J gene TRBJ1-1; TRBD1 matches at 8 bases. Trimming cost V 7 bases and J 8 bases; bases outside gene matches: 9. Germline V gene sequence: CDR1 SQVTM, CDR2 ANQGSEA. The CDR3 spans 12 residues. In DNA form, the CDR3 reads TGCAGCGCCGAGGAGCAGGGGGCGGAAGCTTTCTTT. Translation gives CSAEEQGAEAFF.

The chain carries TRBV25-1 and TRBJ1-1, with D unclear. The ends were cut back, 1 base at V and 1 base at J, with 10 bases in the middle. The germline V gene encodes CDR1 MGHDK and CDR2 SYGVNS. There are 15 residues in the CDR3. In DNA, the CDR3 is TGTGCCAGCAGTGAATCGGCAGGAGGGAACACTGAAGCTTTCTTT. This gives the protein CASSESAGGNTEAFF.

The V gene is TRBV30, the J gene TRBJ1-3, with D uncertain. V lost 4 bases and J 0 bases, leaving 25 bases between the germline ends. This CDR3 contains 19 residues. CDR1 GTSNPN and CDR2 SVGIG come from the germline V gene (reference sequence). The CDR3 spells CAWTPPGSRDKRSGNTIYF. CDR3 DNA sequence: TGTGCCTGGACCCCCCCGGGATCTAGAGATAAACGCTCTGGAAACACCATATATTTT. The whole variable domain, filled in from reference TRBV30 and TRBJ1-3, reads SQTIHQWPATLVQPVGSPLSLECTVEGTSNPNLYWYRQAAGRGLQLLFYSVGIGQISSEVPQNLSASRPQDRQFILSSKKLLLSDSGFYLCAWTPPGSRDKRSGNTIYFGEGSWLTVV.

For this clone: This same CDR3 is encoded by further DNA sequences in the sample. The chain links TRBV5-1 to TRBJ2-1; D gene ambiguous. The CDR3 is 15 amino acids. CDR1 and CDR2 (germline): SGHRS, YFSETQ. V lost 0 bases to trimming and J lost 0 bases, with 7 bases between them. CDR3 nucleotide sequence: TGCGCCAGCAGCTTGGATCCCAGCTCCTACAATGAGCAGTTCTTC. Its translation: CASSLDPSSYNEQFF.

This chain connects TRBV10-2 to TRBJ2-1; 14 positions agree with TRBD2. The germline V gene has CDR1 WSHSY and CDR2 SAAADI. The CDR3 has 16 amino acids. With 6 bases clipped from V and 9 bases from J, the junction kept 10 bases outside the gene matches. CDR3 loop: CASRTTGTSGSTEQFF. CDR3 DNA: TGCGCCAGCAGAACCACCGGGACTAGCGGGAGCACTGAGCAGTTCTTC.

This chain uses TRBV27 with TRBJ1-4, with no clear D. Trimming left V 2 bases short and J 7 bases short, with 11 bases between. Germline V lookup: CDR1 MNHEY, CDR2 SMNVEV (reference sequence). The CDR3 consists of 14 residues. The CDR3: CASSLEGRSEKLFF. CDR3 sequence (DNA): TGTGCCAGCAGTTTAGAGGGTCGGAGTGAAAAACTGTTTTTT. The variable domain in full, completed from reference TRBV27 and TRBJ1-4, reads EAQVTQNPRYLITVTGKKLTVTCSQNMNHEYMSWYRQDPGLGLRQIYYSMNVEVTDKGDVPEGYKVSRKEKRNFPLILESPSPNQTSLYFCASSLEGRSEKLFFGSGTQLSVL.

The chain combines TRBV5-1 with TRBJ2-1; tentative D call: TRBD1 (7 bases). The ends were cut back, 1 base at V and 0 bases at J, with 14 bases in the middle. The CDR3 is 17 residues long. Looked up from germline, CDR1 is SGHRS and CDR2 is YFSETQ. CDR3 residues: CASSLWGDSSSYNEQFF. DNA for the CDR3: TGCGCCAGCAGCTTGTGGGGGGACAGCAGCTCCTACAATGAGCAGTTCTTC.

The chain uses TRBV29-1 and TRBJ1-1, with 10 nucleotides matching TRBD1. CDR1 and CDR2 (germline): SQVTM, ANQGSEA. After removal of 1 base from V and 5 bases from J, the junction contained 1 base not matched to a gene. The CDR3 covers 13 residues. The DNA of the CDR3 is TGCAGCGTTGAAGTGGGACAGGGGACTGAAGCTTTCTTT. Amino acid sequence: CSVEVGQGTEAFF.

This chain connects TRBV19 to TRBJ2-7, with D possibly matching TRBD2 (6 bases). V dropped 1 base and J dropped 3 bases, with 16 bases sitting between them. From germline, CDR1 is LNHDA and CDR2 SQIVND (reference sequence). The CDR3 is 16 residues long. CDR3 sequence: CASSIGPGGIFYEQYF. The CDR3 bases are TGTGCCAGTAGTATAGGCCCCGGGGGAATTTTCTACGAGCAGTACTTC.

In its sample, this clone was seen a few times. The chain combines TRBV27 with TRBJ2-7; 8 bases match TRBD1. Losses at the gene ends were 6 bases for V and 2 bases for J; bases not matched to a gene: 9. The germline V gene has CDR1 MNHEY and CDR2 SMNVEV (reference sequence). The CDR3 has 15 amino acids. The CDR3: CASRQGAIGPYEQYF. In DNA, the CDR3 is TGTGCCAGCAGGCAGGGGGCTATTGGGCCCTACGAGCAGTACTTC.

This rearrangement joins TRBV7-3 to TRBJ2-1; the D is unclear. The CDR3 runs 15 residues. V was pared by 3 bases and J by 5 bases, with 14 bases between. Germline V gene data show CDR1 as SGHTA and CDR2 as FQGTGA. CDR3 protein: CASSFASRVHNEQFF. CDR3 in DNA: TGTGCCAGCAGCTTCGCTAGTCGGGTGCACAATGAGCAGTTCTTC.

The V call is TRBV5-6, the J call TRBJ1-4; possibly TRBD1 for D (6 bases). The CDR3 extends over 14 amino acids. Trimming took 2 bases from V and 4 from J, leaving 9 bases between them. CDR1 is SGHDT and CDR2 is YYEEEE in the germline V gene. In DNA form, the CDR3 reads TGTGCCAGCAGCTTTAAGGGGGTTAATGAAAAACTGTTTTTT. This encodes CASSFKGVNEKLFF.

The chain's CDR3 is CSVRDFLTSYEQYF. CDR3 DNA sequence: TGCAGCGTCCGGGACTTTCTCACCTCCTACGAGCAGTACTTC. V usage is TRBV29-1 and J usage is TRBJ2-7; maybe TRBD2 (6 bases). Deletions cut 6 bases from V and 0 bases from J, with 15 bases between. The length of the CDR3 is 14 residues. Germline CDR1 SQVTM, CDR2 ANQGSEA.

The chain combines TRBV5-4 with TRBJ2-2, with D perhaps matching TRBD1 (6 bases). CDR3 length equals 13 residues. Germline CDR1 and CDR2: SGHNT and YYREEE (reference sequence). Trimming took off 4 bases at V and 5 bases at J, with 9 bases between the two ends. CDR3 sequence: CASSQQGTGELFF. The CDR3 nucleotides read TGTGCCAGCAGCCAACAGGGAACCGGGGAGCTGTTTTTT.

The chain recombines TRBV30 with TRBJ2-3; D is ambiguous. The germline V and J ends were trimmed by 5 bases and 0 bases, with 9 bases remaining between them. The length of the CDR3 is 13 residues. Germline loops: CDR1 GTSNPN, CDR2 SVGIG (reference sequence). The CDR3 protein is CAWGRRSTDTQYF. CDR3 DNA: TGTGCCTGGGGAAGGAGAAGCACAGATACGCAGTATTTT.

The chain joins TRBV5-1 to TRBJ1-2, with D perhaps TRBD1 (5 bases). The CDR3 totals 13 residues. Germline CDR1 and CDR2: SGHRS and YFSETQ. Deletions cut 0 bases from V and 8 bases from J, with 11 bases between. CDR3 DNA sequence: TGCGCCAGCAGCTTGGACGGGGGGTCGGGCTACACCTTC. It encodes CASSLDGGSGYTF.